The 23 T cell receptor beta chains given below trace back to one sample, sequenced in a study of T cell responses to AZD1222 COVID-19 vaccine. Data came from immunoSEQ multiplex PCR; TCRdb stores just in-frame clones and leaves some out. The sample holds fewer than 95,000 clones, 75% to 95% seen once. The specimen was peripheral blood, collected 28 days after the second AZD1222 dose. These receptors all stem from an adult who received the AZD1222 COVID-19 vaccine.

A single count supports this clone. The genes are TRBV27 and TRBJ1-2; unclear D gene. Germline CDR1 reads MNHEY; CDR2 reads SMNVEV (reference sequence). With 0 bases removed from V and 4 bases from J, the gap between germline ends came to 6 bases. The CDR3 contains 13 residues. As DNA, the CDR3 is TGTGCCAGCAGTTTATCGTGGGGCTATGGCTACACCTTC. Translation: CASSLSWGYGYTF.

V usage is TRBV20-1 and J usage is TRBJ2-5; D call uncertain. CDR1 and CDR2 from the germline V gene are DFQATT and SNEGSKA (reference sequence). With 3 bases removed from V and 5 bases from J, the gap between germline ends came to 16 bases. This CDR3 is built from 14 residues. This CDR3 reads CSASIRGLEETQYF. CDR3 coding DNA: TGCAGTGCTAGTATCCGTGGGTTGGAGGAGACCCAGTACTTC.

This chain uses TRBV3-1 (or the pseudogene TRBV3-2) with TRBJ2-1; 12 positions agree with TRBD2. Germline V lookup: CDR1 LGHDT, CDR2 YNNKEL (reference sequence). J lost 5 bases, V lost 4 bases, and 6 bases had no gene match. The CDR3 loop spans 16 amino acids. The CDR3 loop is CASSRILAGGNNEQFF. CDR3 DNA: TGTGCCAGCAGCCGCATACTAGCGGGAGGAAACAATGAGCAGTTCTTC.

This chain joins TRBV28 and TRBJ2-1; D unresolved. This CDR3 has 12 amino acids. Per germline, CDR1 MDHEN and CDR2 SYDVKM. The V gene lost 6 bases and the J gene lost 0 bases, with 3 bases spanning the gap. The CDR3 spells CASRVSYNEQFF. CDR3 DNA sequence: TGTGCCAGCAGGGTCTCCTACAATGAGCAGTTCTTC.

The CDR3 sequence: CAHQGGSGANVLTF. The DNA for the CDR3 is TGTGCTCACCAGGGGGGATCTGGGGCCAACGTCCTGACTTTC. The chain uses TRBV6-5 and TRBJ2-6; perhaps TRBD1 as D (7 bases). Germline CDR1 reads MNHEY; CDR2 reads SVGAGI. The CDR3 sequence is 14 residues long.

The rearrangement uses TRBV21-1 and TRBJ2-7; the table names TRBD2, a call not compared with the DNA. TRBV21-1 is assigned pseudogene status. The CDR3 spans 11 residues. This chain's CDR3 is CASSKPDEQYF. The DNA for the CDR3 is TGTGCCAGCAGCAAGCCGGACGAGCAGTACTTC.

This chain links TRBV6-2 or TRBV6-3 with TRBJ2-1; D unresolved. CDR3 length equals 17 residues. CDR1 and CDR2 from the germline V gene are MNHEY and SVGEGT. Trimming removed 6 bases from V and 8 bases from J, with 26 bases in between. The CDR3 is CASSRPLLAATGDEQFF. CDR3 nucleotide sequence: TGTGCCAGCAGCCGCCCCCTATTGGCGGCCACTGGCGATGAGCAGTTCTTC.

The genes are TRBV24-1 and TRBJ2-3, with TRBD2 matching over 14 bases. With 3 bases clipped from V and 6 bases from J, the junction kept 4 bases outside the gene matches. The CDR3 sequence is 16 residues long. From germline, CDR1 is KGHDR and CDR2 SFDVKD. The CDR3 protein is CATSDPTSGRGDTQYF. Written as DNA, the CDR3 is TGTGCCACCAGTGATCCGACTAGCGGGAGGGGGGATACGCAGTATTTT.

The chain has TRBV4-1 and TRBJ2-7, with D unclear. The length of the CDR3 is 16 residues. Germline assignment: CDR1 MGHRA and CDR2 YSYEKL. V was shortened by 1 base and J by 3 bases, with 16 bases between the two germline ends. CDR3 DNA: TGCGCCAGCAGCCAAGGCATTGCGGCTTCCGACTACGAGCAGTACTTC. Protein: CASSQGIAASDYEQYF.

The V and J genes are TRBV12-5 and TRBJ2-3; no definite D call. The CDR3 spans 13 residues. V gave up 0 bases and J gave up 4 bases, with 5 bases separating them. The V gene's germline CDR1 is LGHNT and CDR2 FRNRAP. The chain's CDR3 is CASGLVTSDTQYF. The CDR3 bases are TGTGCTAGTGGTTTGGTAACGTCAGATACGCAGTATTTT.

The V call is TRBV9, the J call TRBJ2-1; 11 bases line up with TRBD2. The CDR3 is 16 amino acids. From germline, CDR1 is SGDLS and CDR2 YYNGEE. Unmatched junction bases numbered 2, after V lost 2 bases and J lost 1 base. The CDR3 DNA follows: TGTGCCAGCAGCGTTAGCGGGGGGGATTCCTACAATGAGCAGTTCTTC. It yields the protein CASSVSGGDSYNEQFF. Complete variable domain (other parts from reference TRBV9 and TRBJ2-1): DSGVTQTPKHLITATGQRVTLRCSPRSGDLSVYWYQQSLDQGLQFLIQYYNGEERAKGNILERFSAQQFPDLHSELNLSSLELGDSALYFCASSVSGGDSYNEQFFGPGTRLTVL.

The CDR3 sequence is CASIERTGPNTEAFF. DNA for the CDR3: TGTGCCAGCATCGAAAGGACAGGGCCTAACACTGAAGCTTTCTTT. This chain links TRBV2 with TRBJ1-1; 8 positions match TRBD1. CDR3 length equals 15 residues. In germline, CDR1 is SNHLY, CDR2 FYNNEI. V dropped 7 bases and J dropped 2; count of bases not matched to a gene: 9.

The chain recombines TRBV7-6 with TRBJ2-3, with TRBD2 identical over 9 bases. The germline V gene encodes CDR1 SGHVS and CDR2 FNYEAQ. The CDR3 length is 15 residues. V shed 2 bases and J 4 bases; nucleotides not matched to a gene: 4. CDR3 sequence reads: CASSLRTSEADTQYF. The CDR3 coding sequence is TGTGCCAGCAGCTTACGGACTAGCGAGGCAGATACGCAGTATTTT.

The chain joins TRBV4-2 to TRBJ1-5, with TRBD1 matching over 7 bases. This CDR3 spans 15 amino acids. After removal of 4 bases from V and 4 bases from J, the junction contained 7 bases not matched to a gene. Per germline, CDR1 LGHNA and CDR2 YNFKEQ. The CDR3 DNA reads TGTGCCAGCAGCCTAGCTCCGGGACAGAATCAGCCCCAGCATTTT. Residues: CASSLAPGQNQPQHF.

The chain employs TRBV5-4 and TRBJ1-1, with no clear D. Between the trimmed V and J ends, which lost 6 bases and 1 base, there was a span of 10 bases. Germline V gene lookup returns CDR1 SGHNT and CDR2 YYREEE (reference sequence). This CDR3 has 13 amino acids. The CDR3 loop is CASTSPGNTEAFF. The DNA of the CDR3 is TGTGCCAGCACCTCCCCGGGGAACACTGAAGCTTTCTTT.

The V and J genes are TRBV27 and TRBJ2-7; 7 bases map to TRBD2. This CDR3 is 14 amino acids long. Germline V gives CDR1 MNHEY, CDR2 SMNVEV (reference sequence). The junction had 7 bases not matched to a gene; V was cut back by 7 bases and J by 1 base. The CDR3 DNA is TGTGCCAGCATGAGGCGGGAGCTTTCCTACGAGCAGTACTTC. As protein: CASMRRELSYEQYF.

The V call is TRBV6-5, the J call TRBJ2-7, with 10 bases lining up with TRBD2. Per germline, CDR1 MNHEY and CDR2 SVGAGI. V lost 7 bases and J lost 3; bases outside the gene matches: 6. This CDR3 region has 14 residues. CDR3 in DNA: TGTGCCAGCACCCCTAGCGGGAGCTTCTACGAGCAGTACTTC. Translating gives CASTPSGSFYEQYF.

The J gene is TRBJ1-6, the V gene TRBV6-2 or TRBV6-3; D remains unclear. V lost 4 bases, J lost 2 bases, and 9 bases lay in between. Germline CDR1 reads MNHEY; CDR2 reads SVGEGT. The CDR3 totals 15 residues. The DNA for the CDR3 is TGTGCCAGCAGTTTTCGGGGAGCCTATAATTCACCCCTCCACTTT. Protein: CASSFRGAYNSPLHF.

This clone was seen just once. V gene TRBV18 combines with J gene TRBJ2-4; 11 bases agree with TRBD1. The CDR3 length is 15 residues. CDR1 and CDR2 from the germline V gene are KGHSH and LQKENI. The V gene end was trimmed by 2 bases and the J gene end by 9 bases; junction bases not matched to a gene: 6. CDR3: CASSPGQGALAIQYF. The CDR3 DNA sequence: TGTGCCAGCTCACCAGGACAGGGGGCTTTGGCCATTCAGTACTTC.

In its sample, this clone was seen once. DNA for the CDR3: TGTGCCAGCAGTGGAAACCGACCGGGGGGCTACAATGAGCAGTTCTTC. It is translated as CASSGNRPGGYNEQFF. The chain joins TRBV6-1 to TRBJ2-1, with 7 nucleotides matching TRBD2. V was pared by 4 bases and J by 3 bases, with 9 bases of the junction left unmatched. This CDR3 region has 16 residues. Per germline, CDR1 MNHNS and CDR2 SASEGT.

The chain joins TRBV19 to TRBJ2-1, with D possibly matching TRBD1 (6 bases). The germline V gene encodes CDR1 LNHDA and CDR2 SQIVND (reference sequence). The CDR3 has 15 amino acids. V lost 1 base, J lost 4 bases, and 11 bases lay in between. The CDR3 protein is CASSIVTGQYNEQFF. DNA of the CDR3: TGTGCCAGTAGTATAGTCACGGGACAATACAATGAGCAGTTCTTC. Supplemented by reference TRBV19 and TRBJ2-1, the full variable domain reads DGGITQSPKYLFRKEGQNVTLSCEQNLNHDAMYWYRQDPGQGLRLIYYSQIVNDFQKGDIAEGYSVSREKKESFPLTVTSAQKNPTAFYLCASSIVTGQYNEQFFGPGTRLTVL.

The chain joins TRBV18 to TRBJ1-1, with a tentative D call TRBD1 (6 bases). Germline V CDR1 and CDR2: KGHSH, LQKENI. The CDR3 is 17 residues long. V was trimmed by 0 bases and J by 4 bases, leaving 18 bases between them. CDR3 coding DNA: TGTGCCAGCTCACCACCCCACCCGGCAGGGGTCGGCACTGAAGCTTTCTTT. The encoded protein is CASSPPHPAGVGTEAFF.

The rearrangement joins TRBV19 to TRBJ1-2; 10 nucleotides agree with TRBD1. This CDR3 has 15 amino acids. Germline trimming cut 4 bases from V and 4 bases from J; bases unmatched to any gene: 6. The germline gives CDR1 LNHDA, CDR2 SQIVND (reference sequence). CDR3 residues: CASSTPDRGGYGYTF. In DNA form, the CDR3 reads TGTGCCAGTAGTACCCCGGACAGGGGGGGCTATGGCTACACCTTC.